A selection of T cell receptor beta chains follows, all from one sample in a study of cytomegalovirus exposure and HLA in healthy donors. Assay: immunoSEQ multiplex PCR; the TCRdb copy retains only in-frame clones and omits some. The table includes 100,000 or so clones, over 75% detected once. The sample was PBMCs. The receptors originated from a woman between 35 and 50 years old in good health and CMV-seropositive. CDR3s include the opening cysteine and the closing phenylalanine or tryptophan. Fields, in order: CDR3 DNA, CDR3 protein, J gene, V gene, D gene, clone size. D genes are given only for firm matches. Rows give clone size only sometimes, using once, few, many, or a class for an expanded clone.

TGTGCCAGCAGGACAGGGTGGGGTAGCAATCAGCCCCAGCATTTT,CASRTGWGSNQPQHF,TRBJ1-5,TRBV28,TRBD1,-
TGCGCCAGCAGCTTCCCGGGGGGCTCGTCTGATACGCAGTATTTT,CASSFPGGSSDTQYF,TRBJ2-3,TRBV5-1,-,-
TGTGCCAGCAGCCCTTTGACAAGCGAGCAGTACTTC,CASSPLTSEQYF,TRBJ2-7,TRBV7-9,-,-
TGCGCCAGCAGCCCGCGTCGTGGGACAGGGGACACTGAAGCTTTCTTT,CASSPRRGTGDTEAFF,TRBJ1-1,TRBV4-1,TRBD1,-
TGTGCCAGCATCCCGCGACTAGCGGGGGGCCGGTGGGATACGCAGTATTTT,CASIPRLAGGRWDTQYF,TRBJ2-3,TRBV27,TRBD2,-
TGTGCCAGCACACAGGGTTCACAGCCCCAGCATTTT,CASTQGSQPQHF,TRBJ1-5,TRBV21-1,-,few
TGTGCCAGCAGCCGGGGACTAGCGGTCTCCTACGAGCAGTACTTC,CASSRGLAVSYEQYF,TRBJ2-7,TRBV27,TRBD2,-
TGCGCCAGCAGCCAAGATAGACAGGGCTACGAGCAGTACTTC,CASSQDRQGYEQYF,TRBJ2-7,TRBV4-3,TRBD1,-
TGTGCCAGCTCACCCGGGACAGGGGATCAGCCCCAGCATTTT,CASSPGTGDQPQHF,TRBJ1-5,TRBV18,TRBD1,-
TGCGCCAGCAGCTTCCAGGGGGCAGCTGGGGCCAACGTCCTGACTTTC,CASSFQGAAGANVLTF,TRBJ2-6,TRBV5-1,TRBD1,-
TGTGCCATCAGTGAGTCAGGACAGGGGGCCGTCGGAAACGAGCAGTACTTC,CAISESGQGAVGNEQYF,TRBJ2-7,TRBV10-3,TRBD1,-
TGTGCCAGCAGTTCCGAGGGTCGTCCTCGCTACGAGCAGTACTTC,CASSSEGRPRYEQYF,TRBJ2-7,TRBV28,-,-
TGTGCCAGCAGCGTAGCAGAGACAGGGGCTGGCTACACCTTC,CASSVAETGAGYTF,TRBJ1-2,TRBV9,TRBD1,-
TGTGCCAGCAGTCCTTTTCGCGGGGATGAGCAGTTCTTC,CASSPFRGDEQFF,TRBJ2-1,TRBV27,-,-
TGTGCCAGCAGTCCCAGGTTTCGCGACTCTGGGGCCAACGTCCTGACTTTC,CASSPRFRDSGANVLTF,TRBJ2-6,TRBV7-6,-,-
TGTGCCAGCAGCCAAGATGGGGACAGCTGGCAGCCCCAGCATTTT,CASSQDGDSWQPQHF,TRBJ1-5,TRBV4-2,TRBD1,-
TGTGCCATCAGTGAGTTGGGAGCCTCCTACGAGCAGTACTTC,CAISELGASYEQYF,TRBJ2-7,TRBV10-3,-,-
TGCGCCAGCAGCGGGGGGGCCTTTGCAGGGACGCAGTATTTT,CASSGGAFAGTQYF,TRBJ2-3,TRBV5-1,-,-
TGTGCCAGTAGGGAGGGCGGGAGTAGAGTGGAGACCCAGTACTTC,CASREGGSRVETQYF,TRBJ2-5,TRBV19,TRBD2,-
TGTGCCAGCAGTTCACCCCACCTGACAGTCGATAATCAGCCCCAGCATTTT,CASSSPHLTVDNQPQHF,TRBJ1-5,TRBV28,-,-
TGTGCCAGCAGCCCCCGGGGAGAGACCCAGTACTTC,CASSPRGETQYF,TRBJ2-5,TRBV5-5,-,-
TGTGCCAGCAGCTTATTGGGACAGGGGATGGATGAGCAGTTCTTC,CASSLLGQGMDEQFF,TRBJ2-1,TRBV7-9,TRBD1,-
TGCGCCAGCAGCTTGGGTCTCAGGGGGCCTGTCACTGAAGCTTTCTTT,CASSLGLRGPVTEAFF,TRBJ1-1,TRBV5-1,TRBD1,-
TGTGCCAGCAGTTACTCGCGGGGCACAGATACGCAGTATTTT,CASSYSRGTDTQYF,TRBJ2-3,TRBV6-5,-,-
TGCGCCAGGGACAGGTGGGTGGATGGCTACACCTTC,CARDRWVDGYTF,TRBJ1-2,TRBV5-1,TRBD1,-
TGTGCCAGCAGTTCGTCGGGACAGGGGGATAACACCTTC,CASSSSGQGDNTF,TRBJ1-2,TRBV28,TRBD1,few
TGCGCCAGCAGCCCTCGGACAGACTCTGGAAACACCATATATTTT,CASSPRTDSGNTIYF,TRBJ1-3,TRBV4-1,-,-
TGTGCCAGCTCCCTAGCGGAGACAGATACGCAGTATTTT,CASSLAETDTQYF,TRBJ2-3,TRBV18,TRBD2,-
TGTGCCAGCAGCGTGGCGGGGGACTCCTACAATGAGCAGTTCTTC,CASSVAGDSYNEQFF,TRBJ2-1,TRBV9,TRBD2,-
TGTGCCAGCAGCGCCCGACAGGGTAATGAAAAACTGTTTTTT,CASSARQGNEKLFF,TRBJ1-4,TRBV11-3,TRBD1,-
TGCGCCAGCAGCCAAGATGAACTTAATGGGGGGAAGGGGTCCCAGCATTTT,CASSQDELNGGKGSQHF,TRBJ1-5,TRBV4-1,-,-
TGTGCCAGCACCAGGACAGGACTAAATTCACCCCTCCACTTT,CASTRTGLNSPLHF,TRBJ1-6,TRBV2,TRBD1,few
TGTGCCAGCAGTGATCCCGGGCTAGCGCCCTACCCATCCCAAGAGACCCAGTACTTC,CASSDPGLAPYPSQETQYF,TRBJ2-5,TRBV6-1,-,-
TGCGCCAGCAGCCTCCCGCCGGGGACAGGGGGTACCGGGGAGCTGTTTTTT,CASSLPPGTGGTGELFF,TRBJ2-2,TRBV4-1,TRBD1,-
TGTGCCAGCAGTGCAAACCGACAGGGCGCTACGAAAGGAGACTTC,CASSANRQGATKGDF,TRBJ2-7,TRBV28,TRBD1,-
TGTGCCAGCAGCTTCGGCGGGCCGAACACCGGGGAGCTGTTTTTT,CASSFGGPNTGELFF,TRBJ2-2,TRBV7-7,-,-
TGTGCCAGCAGCTTAGATCTACGATTGCCAGGGCGGGGGGGCACAGATACGCAGTATTTT,CASSLDLRLPGRGGTDTQYF,TRBJ2-3,TRBV11-2,TRBD2,-
TGTGCCAGCAGCACAGGGAGGGCTTACAATGAGCAGTTCTTC,CASSTGRAYNEQFF,TRBJ2-1,TRBV7-2,-,-
TGTGCCAGCAGGGAAAGGACAGGGGGCTACAATGAGCAGTTCTTC,CASRERTGGYNEQFF,TRBJ2-1,TRBV2,TRBD1,few
TGTGCCAGCAGCCAAGAACAGGGGCCCTCGTACAATGAGCAGTTCTTC,CASSQEQGPSYNEQFF,TRBJ2-1,TRBV4-2,TRBD1,-
TGCGCCAGCAGCCAGTACCGGGAGTCTTACGAGCAGTACTTC,CASSQYRESYEQYF,TRBJ2-7,TRBV4-1,-,-
TGTGCCAGCAGCGTAATGGGGACAGAACTCAATGAGCAGTTCTTC,CASSVMGTELNEQFF,TRBJ2-1,TRBV9,TRBD1,-
TGCGCCAGCAGCCGGATTCGGGGGAGCACAGATACGCAGTATTTT,CASSRIRGSTDTQYF,TRBJ2-3,TRBV4-3,-,-